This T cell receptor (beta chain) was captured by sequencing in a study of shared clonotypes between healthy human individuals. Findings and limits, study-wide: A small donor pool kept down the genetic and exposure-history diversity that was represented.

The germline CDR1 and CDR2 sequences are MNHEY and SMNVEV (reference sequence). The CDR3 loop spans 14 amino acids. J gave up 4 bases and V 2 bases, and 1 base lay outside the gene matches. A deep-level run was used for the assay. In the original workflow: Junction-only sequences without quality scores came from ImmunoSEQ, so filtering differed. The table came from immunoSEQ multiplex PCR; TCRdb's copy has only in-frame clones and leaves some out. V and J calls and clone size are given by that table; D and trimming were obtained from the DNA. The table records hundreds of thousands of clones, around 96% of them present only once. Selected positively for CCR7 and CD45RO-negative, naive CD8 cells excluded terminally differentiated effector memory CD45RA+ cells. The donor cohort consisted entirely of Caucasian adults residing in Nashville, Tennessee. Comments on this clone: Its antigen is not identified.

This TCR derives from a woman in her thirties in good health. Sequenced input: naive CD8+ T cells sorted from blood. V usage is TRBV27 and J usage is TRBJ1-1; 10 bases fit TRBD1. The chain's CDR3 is CASSLGQGGTEAFF. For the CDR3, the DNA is TGTGCCAGCAGTTTAGGACAGGGGGGCACTGAAGCTTTCTTT.